The 21 T cell receptor beta chains below all came from one sample that was sequenced in a study of OX40 agonist ivuxolimab in advanced cancers. Profiling relied on immunoSEQ multiplex PCR, and the TCRdb table lists in-frame clones only, not all of them. The data hold about 63,000 clones, with 75% to 90% observed a single time. Material: CD4+ or CD8+ T cells sorted from blood, obtained in a trial of the OX40 agonist ivuxolimab. These receptors were collected from an adult with an advanced solid tumor such as melanoma, head and neck, liver or kidney cancer.

In this sample, this clone turned up a few times. Other DNA sequences from this sample encode an identical CDR3 as well. The rearrangement uses TRBV7-9 and TRBJ2-7, with 7 bases fitting TRBD2. Per germline, CDR1 SEHNR and CDR2 FQNEAQ (reference sequence). The CDR3 covers 14 residues. The V gene end was trimmed by 8 bases and the J gene end by 0 bases; junction bases not matched to a gene: 7. This CDR3 reads CASSPPSGSYEQYF. The CDR3 nucleotides are TGTGCCAGCTCCCCCCCTAGCGGCTCCTACGAGCAGTACTTC.

This chain joins TRBV9 and TRBJ2-5; 7 bases match TRBD1. V shed 3 bases, J shed 2 bases, and the junction held 1 base outside the gene matches. Germline-derived CDR1 and CDR2 are SGDLS and YYNGEE. The CDR3 extends over 13 amino acids. The CDR3 sequence is CASSGGQQETQYF. CDR3 DNA sequence: TGTGCCAGCAGCGGGGGACAGCAAGAGACCCAGTACTTC.

V usage is TRBV5-1 and J usage is TRBJ2-7; the match to TRBD1 covers 7 bases. V trimming: 4 bases; J trimming: 3 bases; junction bases outside the gene matches: 7. There are 14 residues in the CDR3. Germline CDR1 reads SGHRS; CDR2 reads YFSETQ. This chain's CDR3 is CASSIQGDDYEQYF. As DNA, the CDR3 is TGCGCCAGCAGCATTCAGGGGGACGACTACGAGCAGTACTTC. Full variable domain (rest looked up from reference TRBV5-1 and TRBJ2-7): KAGVTQTPRYLIKTRGQQVTLSCSPISGHRSVSWYQQTPGQGLQFLFEYFSETQRNKGNFPGRFSGRQFSNSRSEMNVSTLELGDSALYLCASSIQGDDYEQYFGPGTRLTVT.

J is TRBJ2-5 and V is TRBV27; no clear D gene. Trimming removed 2 bases at V and 4 bases at J, with 11 bases between. This CDR3 is 14 amino acids long. CDR1 is MNHEY and CDR2 is SMNVEV in the germline V gene (reference sequence). CDR3 region: CASSLTRTGETQYF. In DNA form, the CDR3 reads TGTGCCAGCAGTTTAACCCGGACGGGAGAGACCCAGTACTTC.

J is TRBJ2-5 and V is TRBV19; no reliable D call. Germline values: CDR1 LNHDA, CDR2 SQIVND (reference sequence). This CDR3 has 14 residues. Trimming took 3 bases from V and 2 from J, leaving 10 bases between them. The DNA of the CDR3 is TGTGCCAGTAGTATGATGTCAGGACAAGAGACCCAGTACTTC. Protein: CASSMMSGQETQYF.

This chain joins TRBV18 and TRBJ1-4, with 7 bases that match TRBD1. With V trimmed by 5 bases and J by 8 bases, 11 bases remained unmatched. The CDR3 runs to 15 residues. Germline CDR1 reads KGHSH; CDR2 reads LQKENI. The CDR3 here is CASSTTGAFDEKLFF. CDR3 DNA: TGTGCCAGCTCAACCACAGGGGCCTTCGACGAAAAACTGTTTTTT.

This clone was seen a handful of times. J is TRBJ1-1 and V is TRBV11-2, with TRBD1 matching 7 bases. The V gene's germline CDR1 is SGHAT and CDR2 FQNNGV. The CDR3 has 16 amino acids. The V segment lost 3 bases and the J segment 0 bases; nucleotides outside the gene matches: 7. The CDR3, as DNA: TGTGCCAGCAGCTTCGGGACAGCCTTCATGAACACTGAAGCTTTCTTT. This sequence encodes CASSFGTAFMNTEAFF.

This clone was detected only a few times. The chain's CDR3 is CASSMSLDQPQHF. As DNA, the CDR3 is TGTGCCAGCAGCATGTCATTAGATCAGCCCCAGCATTTT. The V call is TRBV11-2, the J call TRBJ1-5; D is uncertain. The CDR3 extends over 13 amino acids. Germline values: CDR1 SGHAT, CDR2 FQNNGV. The V end lost 5 bases, the J end lost 5 bases, and 10 bases lay between the germline ends.

This chain connects TRBV5-6 to TRBJ1-1; TRBD1 aligns across 9 bases. Germline CDR1 is SGHDT and CDR2 is YYEEEE. The CDR3 sequence is 13 residues long. The trim removed 4 bases at V and 10 bases at J, leaving 8 bases unmatched. This CDR3 is CASSPGQGRRAFF. The CDR3 DNA reads as TGTGCCAGCAGCCCAGGACAGGGGCGGAGAGCTTTCTTT.

As regards this clone: The junction departs from the called germline gene at one end, perhaps through a read error. This sequence joins TRBV7-7 and TRBJ1-4; the D is unclear. Germline lookup yields CDR1 SSHAT and CDR2 FNYEAQ (reference sequence). The CDR3 has 13 residues. The CDR3 DNA reads TGTGCTAGCAGCTTAGCGGCGAACGAAAAACTGTTTTTT. Translating it yields CASSLAANEKLFF.

The chain recombines TRBV18 with TRBJ2-2; D is possibly TRBD1 (5 bases). The germline V gene has CDR1 KGHSH and CDR2 LQKENI. The V end was cut by 3 bases, the J end by 2 bases, with 16 bases between. The CDR3 sequence is 17 residues long. CDR3 sequence: CASSPYTPDINTGELFF. In nucleotides, the CDR3 is TGTGCCAGCTCACCTTACACTCCGGACATAAACACCGGGGAGCTGTTTTTT.

The V and J genes are TRBV6-6 and TRBJ1-5; no clear D gene. Trimming stripped 7 bases from V and 1 base from J, with 5 bases between. From germline, CDR1 is MNHNY and CDR2 SVGAGI (reference sequence). The CDR3 consists of 12 residues. CDR3 loop: CASMDSNQPQHF. For the CDR3, the DNA is TGTGCCAGCATGGACAGCAATCAGCCCCAGCATTTT.

The chain combines TRBV19 with TRBJ2-2; 7 nucleotides align to TRBD1. Trimming took 2 bases from V and 6 from J; bases not matched to a gene: 3. The CDR3 extends over 14 amino acids. Per the germline V gene, CDR1 is LNHDA and CDR2 is SQIVND (reference sequence). The CDR3 coding sequence is TGTGCCAGTAGTATATACGGGACAGCCGGGGAGCTGTTTTTT. Translating it yields CASSIYGTAGELFF.

This clone was counted once. The chain combines TRBV7-6 with TRBJ2-3, with TRBD2 matching 9 bases. This CDR3 contains 15 residues. V trimming: 4 bases; J trimming: 6 bases; junction bases outside the gene matches: 8. The germline V gene has CDR1 SGHVS and CDR2 FNYEAQ. CDR3 coding DNA: TGTGCCAGCAGCTCCGGCGGGGGGGTGGCTGATACGCAGTATTTT. Its protein product is CASSSGGGVADTQYF.

The chain recombines TRBV5-1 with TRBJ2-5; perhaps TRBD2 as D (6 bases). Germline CDR1 SGHRS, CDR2 YFSETQ. The ends were cut back, 3 bases at V and 5 bases at J, with 17 bases in the middle. CDR3 length: 15 residues. This CDR3 reads CASSSVAPGGETQYF. For the CDR3, the DNA is TGCGCCAGCAGCTCGGTAGCCCCAGGAGGGGAGACCCAGTACTTC.

This clone was seen more than once but under ten times. The rearrangement links TRBV2 to TRBJ1-6, with D perhaps matching TRBD1 (6 bases). Germline V gene sequence: CDR1 SNHLY, CDR2 FYNNEI. Trimming took 5 bases from V and 3 from J, leaving 8 bases between them. This CDR3 region has 14 residues. CDR3 DNA: TGTGCCAGCAGTCGCAGGGGCTATAATTCACCCCTCCACTTT. It yields the protein CASSRRGYNSPLHF.

V usage is TRBV14 and J usage is TRBJ2-3; 9 bases match TRBD1. The V gene's germline CDR1 is SGHDN and CDR2 FVKESK. CDR3 length: 14 amino acids. V trimming: 5 bases; J trimming: 6 bases; junction bases outside the gene matches: 6. Here the CDR3 DNA reads TGTGCCAGCAGCTCGCACAGGGGGCTGGATACGCAGTATTTT. Translating it yields CASSSHRGLDTQYF.

V usage is TRBV7-9 and J usage is TRBJ2-1; D might be TRBD2 (5 bases). This CDR3 comprises 14 residues. Deletions cut 6 bases from V and 9 bases from J, with 18 bases between. The germline V gene encodes CDR1 SEHNR and CDR2 FQNEAQ (reference sequence). The CDR3 DNA follows: TGTGCCAGCAGTCAAATACGGGATTCCGGTGAGCAGTTCTTC. The encoded protein is CASSQIRDSGEQFF.

This chain uses TRBV11-3 with TRBJ2-3; the D is unclear. Per the germline V gene, CDR1 is SGHNT and CDR2 is YENEEA. The V end was cut by 4 bases, the J end by 2 bases, with 10 bases between. The CDR3 contains 14 residues. CDR3 sequence reads: CASSSWANTDTQYF. For the CDR3, the DNA is TGTGCCAGCAGCTCGTGGGCGAACACAGATACGCAGTATTTT.

V and J are TRBV27 and TRBJ1-1; D might be TRBD1 (6 bases). Germline CDR1 MNHEY, CDR2 SMNVEV (reference sequence). V dropped 5 bases and J dropped 6 bases, with 19 bases sitting between them. This CDR3 region has 15 residues. The CDR3 nucleotides read TGTGCCAGCAGTCTCTGGGGGGCACAGGGCGCTGAAGCTTTCTTT. Translating it yields CASSLWGAQGAEAFF.

V is TRBV5-1 and J is TRBJ1-6, with a tentative D call TRBD1 (6 bases). This CDR3 is built from 12 residues. The V end lost 1 base, the J end lost 14 bases, and 10 bases lay between the germline ends. CDR1 is SGHRS and CDR2 is YFSETQ in the germline V gene. This chain's CDR3 is CASSLSGESLHF. In DNA form, the CDR3 reads TGCGCCAGCAGCTTGTCAGGGGAGTCCCTCCACTTT.